One and the same sample provided the 26 T cell receptor beta chains below, sequenced in a study of cytomegalovirus exposure and HLA in healthy donors. Primers: 60 Vbeta forward and 13 Jbeta reverse. The assay was immunoSEQ multiplex PCR, and TCRdb's table has in-frame clones only and misses some. Of over 150,000 clones listed, 77% were seen once; the top ten hold roughly 2.8%. The material sequenced was PBMCs. The receptors here all came from a woman between 40 and 55 years old in good health and CMV-seropositive.

The chain combines TRBV4-3 with TRBJ2-5; 10 bases match TRBD2. The CDR3 covers 19 residues. V dropped 0 bases and J dropped 4; count of bases not matched to a gene: 14. Germline V gives CDR1 LGHNA, CDR2 YSLEER. The CDR3 DNA follows: TGCGCCAGCAGCCAAGATCGGGGTAGGCCTAGCGGGAGAGCAGAGACCCAGTACTTC. It yields the protein CASSQDRGRPSGRAETQYF.

V and J are TRBV11-3 and TRBJ1-1; D is unresolved. V lost 5 bases and J 3 bases, leaving 10 bases between the germline ends. Germline lookup yields CDR1 SGHNT and CDR2 YENEEA. The CDR3 consists of 13 residues. The CDR3 DNA follows: TGTGCCAGCAGCCTCTTTTCGGACACTGAAGCTTTCTTT. This gives the protein CASSLFSDTEAFF. The full variable domain, its missing parts supplied by reference TRBV11-3 and TRBJ1-1, is EAGVVQSPRYKIIEKKQPVAFWCNPISGHNTLYWYLQNLGQGPELLIRYENEEAVDDSQLPKDRFSAERLKGVDSTLKIQPAELGDSAVYLCASSLFSDTEAFFGQGTRLTVV.

This sequence joins TRBV28 and TRBJ1-5, with 8 bases matching TRBD1. J lost 6 bases, V lost 5 bases, and 9 bases had no gene match. The CDR3 runs to 15 residues. Germline assignment: CDR1 MDHEN and CDR2 SYDVKM. The CDR3 nucleotides read TGTGCCAGCAGTAAGGGGACAGGTATTTTTCAGCCCCAGCATTTT. Translating it yields CASSKGTGIFQPQHF.

In this sample, this clone turned up once. The V call is TRBV2, the J call TRBJ2-7, with D tentatively TRBD2 (6 bases). Germline V CDR1 and CDR2: SNHLY, FYNNEI. The CDR3 sequence is 12 residues long. V lost 6 bases, J lost 3 bases, and 9 bases lay in between. CDR3 protein: CASRGGSYEQYF. The CDR3, as DNA: TGTGCCAGCAGGGGGGGAAGCTACGAGCAGTACTTC.

The genes are TRBV28 and TRBJ2-7; tentatively, D is TRBD1 (6 bases). Per germline, CDR1 MDHEN and CDR2 SYDVKM. V was trimmed by 5 bases and J by 2 bases, leaving 13 bases between them. This CDR3 spans 14 amino acids. This CDR3 is CASSGEGGTYEQYF. In nucleotides, the CDR3 is TGTGCCAGCAGTGGAGAAGGGGGTACCTACGAGCAGTACTTC.

The V gene is TRBV7-9, the J gene TRBJ2-1; 7 bases align to TRBD2. Germline V gene data show CDR1 as SEHNR and CDR2 as FQNEAQ (reference sequence). The CDR3 is 15 residues long. J was trimmed by 9 bases and V by 1 base; bases with no gene match: 9. CDR3 region: CASSLVRGRQSEQFF. Here the CDR3 DNA reads TGTGCCAGCAGCTTAGTGCGGGGGAGGCAGAGTGAGCAGTTCTTC.

V is TRBV6-5 and J is TRBJ1-1, with D possibly being TRBD1 (6 bases). The V gene's germline CDR1 is MNHEY and CDR2 SVGAGI. The V end was cut by 4 bases, the J end by 4 bases, with 13 bases between. This CDR3 contains 14 residues. The CDR3 region is CASSFRGGGTEAFF. The CDR3 DNA is TGTGCCAGCAGTTTCAGGGGTGGAGGCACTGAAGCTTTCTTT.

This chain connects TRBV27 to TRBJ1-5, with 10 bases lining up with TRBD1. Germline CDR1 MNHEY, CDR2 SMNVEV (reference sequence). The CDR3 has 18 amino acids. The junction had 8 bases not matched to a gene; V was cut back by 0 bases and J by 3 bases. CDR3 amino acids: CASSLSGVGQGPNQPQHF. CDR3 bases: TGTGCCAGCAGTTTATCGGGGGTGGGACAGGGGCCCAATCAGCCCCAGCATTTT.

The chain joins TRBV6-5 to TRBJ2-2; possible D gene TRBD2, 6 bases. CDR3 length equals 14 residues. Germline CDR1 reads MNHEY; CDR2 reads SVGAGI. The germline V and J ends were trimmed by 6 bases and 6 bases, with 14 bases remaining between them. As DNA, the CDR3 is TGTGCCAGCAGCCCCATGGGCGGGGCCGGGGAGCTGTTTTTT. This encodes CASSPMGGAGELFF.

The chain carries TRBV9 and TRBJ2-1; 7 nucleotides match TRBD1. Losses at the gene ends were 3 bases for V and 8 bases for J; bases not matched to a gene: 11. Germline values: CDR1 SGDLS, CDR2 YYNGEE. The CDR3 extends over 15 amino acids. This chain's CDR3 is CASSADLTGQDEQFF. DNA for the CDR3: TGTGCCAGCAGCGCCGACCTGACAGGGCAAGATGAGCAGTTCTTC.

The chain recombines TRBV6-5 with TRBJ1-1, with D possibly matching TRBD1 (5 bases). The V end lost 0 bases, the J end lost 1 base, and 9 bases lay between the germline ends. CDR1 MNHEY and CDR2 SVGAGI come from the germline V gene. The CDR3 has 15 residues. The CDR3 loop reads CASSYSAGQNTEAFF. CDR3 nucleotides: TGTGCCAGCAGTTACTCCGCAGGGCAGAACACTGAAGCTTTCTTT.

The chain uses TRBV5-5 and TRBJ1-2, with no clear D. CDR3 size: 14 residues. V lost 1 base, J lost 11 bases, and 18 bases lay in between. Germline V gene data show CDR1 as SGHKS and CDR2 as YYEKEE (reference sequence). CDR3 in DNA: TGTGCCAGCAGCTTGACGGGGATCCGCGGAATATACACCTTC. Protein: CASSLTGIRGIYTF.

V and J are TRBV28 and TRBJ1-1; tentatively, D is TRBD1 (5 bases). V was shortened by 5 bases and J by 2 bases, with 12 bases between the two germline ends. The CDR3 is 14 residues long. The germline gives CDR1 MDHEN, CDR2 SYDVKM. CDR3 nucleotide sequence: TGTGCCAGCAGTGCTTCCGACAGCAACACTGAAGCTTTCTTT. This codes for CASSASDSNTEAFF.

The chain uses TRBV5-4 and TRBJ1-1, with D unclear. The CDR3 has 13 amino acids. CDR1 SGHNT and CDR2 YYREEE come from the germline V gene (reference sequence). V was cut by 0 bases and J by 0 bases, with 3 bases left in between. Here the CDR3 reads CASSLAVNTEAFF. The CDR3, as DNA: TGTGCCAGCAGCTTGGCAGTGAACACTGAAGCTTTCTTT. Supplemented by reference TRBV5-4 and TRBJ1-1, the full variable domain reads ETGVTQSPTHLIKTRGQQVTLRCSSQSGHNTVSWYQQALGQGPQFIFQYYREEENGRGNFPPRFSGLQFPNYSSELNVNALELDDSALYLCASSLAVNTEAFFGQGTRLTVV.

In its sample, this clone was seen a few times. The chain recombines TRBV5-4 with TRBJ2-5; TRBD2 aligns across 9 bases. There are 18 residues in the CDR3. Trimming took 3 bases from V and 4 from J; bases not matched to a gene: 16. Germline lookup yields CDR1 SGHNT and CDR2 YYREEE (reference sequence). The CDR3 spells CASSSPPGGAGGVETQYF. In DNA, the CDR3 is TGTGCCAGCAGCTCGCCGCCCGGGGGGGCGGGAGGGGTAGAGACCCAGTACTTC.

The CDR3 nucleotides are TGCGCCAGCAGTCTGACAGGGGCAAATGAGCAGTTCTTC. Amino acids: CASSLTGANEQFF. This chain links TRBV10-1 with TRBJ2-1; 8 nucleotides line up with TRBD1. Germline CDR1 reads WNHNN; CDR2 reads SYGVQD (reference sequence). The CDR3 contains 13 residues. V shed 5 bases and J 7 bases; nucleotides not matched to a gene: 4.

Written as DNA, the CDR3 is TGTGCCACCAGCAGAGGGGCCCACACTGAAGCTTTCTTT. Translation gives CATSRGAHTEAFF. The chain links TRBV15 to TRBJ1-1; no clear D gene. CDR1 and CDR2 from the germline V gene are LNHNV and YYDKDF (reference sequence). CDR3 length equals 13 residues. The V and J ends lost 1 base and 3 bases respectively, with 6 bases between them.

The gene calls are TRBV27 and TRBJ1-4, with 8 bases that match TRBD1. This CDR3 is built from 15 residues. J lost 3 bases, V lost 5 bases, and 5 bases had no gene match. Germline-derived CDR1 and CDR2 are MNHEY and SMNVEV (reference sequence). The CDR3 region is CASSKRQGSNEKLFF. As DNA, the CDR3 is TGTGCCAGCAGTAAAAGACAGGGGTCTAATGAAAAACTGTTTTTT.

The CDR3: CASSSRGAGNTEAFF. DNA for the CDR3: TGTGCCAGCAGCTCTCGGGGGGCGGGGAACACTGAAGCTTTCTTT. The V call is TRBV11-2, the J call TRBJ1-1, with a tentative D call TRBD1 (6 bases). The CDR3 totals 15 residues. Germline loops: CDR1 SGHAT, CDR2 FQNNGV. The germline V and J ends were trimmed by 4 bases and 1 base, with 13 bases remaining between them.

The chain carries TRBV19 and TRBJ1-4; D might be TRBD1 (6 bases). The CDR3 length is 17 residues. Germline V gene lookup returns CDR1 LNHDA and CDR2 SQIVND (reference sequence). Trimming shortened V by 6 bases and J by 0 bases, and 17 bases separated the two germline ends. The CDR3 region is CASSTWQGTSTNEKLFF. CDR3 nucleotide sequence: TGTGCCAGTAGCACGTGGCAGGGGACCTCAACTAATGAAAAACTGTTTTTT.

The table lists this clone with a count of one. This chain uses TRBV9 with TRBJ2-5, with a tentative D call TRBD1 (6 bases). The CDR3 sequence is 14 residues long. Deletions cut 3 bases from V and 5 bases from J, with 14 bases between. Germline loops: CDR1 SGDLS, CDR2 YYNGEE. The CDR3 region has the DNA TGTGCCAGCAGCGAGGGGGACCGGTGGGAGACCCAGTACTTC. It codes for CASSEGDRWETQYF. Using reference TRBV9 and TRBJ2-5 for the parts outside the CDR3, the full variable domain is DSGVTQTPKHLITATGQRVTLRCSPRSGDLSVYWYQQSLDQGLQFLIQYYNGEERAKGNILERFSAQQFPDLHSELNLSSLELGDSALYFCASSEGDRWETQYFGPGTRLLVL.

The gene calls are TRBV5-1 and TRBJ1-2; TRBD1 is a possible D gene (6 bases). This CDR3 contains 12 residues. Trimming removed 0 bases from V and 6 bases from J, with 6 bases in between. CDR1 SGHRS and CDR2 YFSETQ come from the germline V gene. CDR3: CASSLGGHGYTF. CDR3 DNA: TGCGCCAGCAGCTTGGGGGGGCATGGCTACACCTTC.

This chain joins TRBV5-1 and TRBJ2-7; TRBD2 matches 11 bases. This CDR3 spans 16 amino acids. V trimming: 4 bases; J trimming: 2 bases; junction bases outside the gene matches: 8. The germline V gene has CDR1 SGHRS and CDR2 YFSETQ. This CDR3 reads CASSPPGLADAYEQYF. CDR3 nucleotide sequence: TGCGCCAGCAGCCCCCCGGGACTAGCGGACGCCTACGAGCAGTACTTC.

The DNA of the CDR3 is TGTGCCAGTAGTATAGGAGTAATGGCCAAAAACATTCAGTACTTC. Amino acid sequence: CASSIGVMAKNIQYF. The gene calls are TRBV19 and TRBJ2-4; no clear D gene. CDR1 LNHDA and CDR2 SQIVND come from the germline V gene (reference sequence). The CDR3 covers 15 residues. V was shortened by 1 base and J by 1 base, with 8 bases between the two germline ends.

V is TRBV12-2 and J is TRBJ1-6; the table's D gene call, TRBD1, was not cross checked with the DNA. TRBV12-2 is a documented pseudogene. The CDR3 length is 17 residues. The CDR3 is CASRPDRLSSYNSPLHF. CDR3 sequence (DNA): TGTGCAAGTCGCCCAGACAGATTGAGCTCCTATAATTCACCCCTCCACTTT.

The V call is TRBV21-1, the J call TRBJ2-7; TRBD1 is taken as the D call from the table, unchecked against the DNA. TRBV21-1 is assigned pseudogene status. The CDR3 runs to 16 residues. CDR3 coding DNA: TGTGCCAGCAGTCATAGATCGGGACAGAAGAAATACGAGCAGTACTTC. Translation: CASSHRSGQKKYEQYF.